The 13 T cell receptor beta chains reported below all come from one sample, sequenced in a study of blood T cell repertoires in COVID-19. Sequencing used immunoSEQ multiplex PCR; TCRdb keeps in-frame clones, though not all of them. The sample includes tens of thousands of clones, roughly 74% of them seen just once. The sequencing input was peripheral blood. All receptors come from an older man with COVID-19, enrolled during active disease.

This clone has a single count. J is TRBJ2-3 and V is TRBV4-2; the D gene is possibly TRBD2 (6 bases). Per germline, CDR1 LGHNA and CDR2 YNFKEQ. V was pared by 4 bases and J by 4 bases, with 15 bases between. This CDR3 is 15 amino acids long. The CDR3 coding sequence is TGTGCCAGCAGCCGACGACTAGGAATGGCAGATACGCAGTATTTT. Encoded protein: CASSRRLGMADTQYF.

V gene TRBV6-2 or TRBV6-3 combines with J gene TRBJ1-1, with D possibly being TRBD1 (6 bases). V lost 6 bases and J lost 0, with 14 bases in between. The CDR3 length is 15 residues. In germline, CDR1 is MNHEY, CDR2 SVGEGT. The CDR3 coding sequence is TGTGCCAGCAGCCGGGGGCTGACGGTGAACACTGAAGCTTTCTTT. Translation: CASSRGLTVNTEAFF.

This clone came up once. The CDR3 DNA follows: TGCAGTGCTAGTTTCGCGAACCCCTACGAGCAGTACTTC. Amino acids: CSASFANPYEQYF. This chain uses TRBV20-1 with TRBJ2-7, with D hard to call. The CDR3 is 13 residues long. From germline, CDR1 is DFQATT and CDR2 SNEGSKA (reference sequence). The V end lost 3 bases, the J end lost 2 bases, and 11 bases lay between the germline ends.

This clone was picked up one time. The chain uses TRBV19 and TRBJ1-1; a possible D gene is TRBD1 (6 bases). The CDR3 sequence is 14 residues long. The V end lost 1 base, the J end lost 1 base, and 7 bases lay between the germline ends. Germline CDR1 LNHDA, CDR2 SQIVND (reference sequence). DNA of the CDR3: TGTGCCAGTAGTATAGCAGGGGCGAACACTGAAGCTTTCTTT. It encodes CASSIAGANTEAFF.

CDR3 region: CASNPAGQGEAFF. The CDR3, as DNA: TGTGCCAGCAACCCGGCGGGACAGGGTGAAGCTTTCTTT. V and J are TRBV6-5 and TRBJ1-1; 9 nucleotides line up with TRBD1. CDR3 length: 13 amino acids. The ends lost 7 bases at V and 7 bases at J; junction bases unmatched: 7. Germline V gives CDR1 MNHEY, CDR2 SVGAGI.

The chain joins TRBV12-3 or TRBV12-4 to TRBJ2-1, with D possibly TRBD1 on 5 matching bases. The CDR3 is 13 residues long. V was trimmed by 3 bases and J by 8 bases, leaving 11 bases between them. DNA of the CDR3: TGTGCCAGCAGTTTCACAGGACCCGATGAGCAGTTCTTC. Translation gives CASSFTGPDEQFF.

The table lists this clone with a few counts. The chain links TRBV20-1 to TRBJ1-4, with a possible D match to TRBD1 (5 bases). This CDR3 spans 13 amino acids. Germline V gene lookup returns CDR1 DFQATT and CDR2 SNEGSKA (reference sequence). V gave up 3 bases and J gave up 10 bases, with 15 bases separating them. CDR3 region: CSASQGEGAKLFF. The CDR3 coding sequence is TGCAGTGCTAGTCAAGGGGAGGGCGCAAAACTGTTTTTT.

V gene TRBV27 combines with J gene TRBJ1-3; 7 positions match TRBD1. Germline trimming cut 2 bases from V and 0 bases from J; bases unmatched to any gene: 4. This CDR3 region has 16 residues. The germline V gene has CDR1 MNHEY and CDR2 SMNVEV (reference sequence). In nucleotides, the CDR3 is TGTGCCAGCAGTTTAAAGGGACAGAGCTCTGGAAACACCATATATTTT. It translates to CASSLKGQSSGNTIYF.

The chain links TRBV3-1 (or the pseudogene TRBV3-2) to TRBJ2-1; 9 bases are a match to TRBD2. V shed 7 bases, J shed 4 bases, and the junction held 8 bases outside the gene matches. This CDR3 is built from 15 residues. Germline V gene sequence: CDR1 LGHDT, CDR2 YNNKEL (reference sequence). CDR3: CASMIAGEDYNEQFF. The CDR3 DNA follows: TGTGCCAGCATGATAGCGGGAGAGGATTACAATGAGCAGTTCTTC.

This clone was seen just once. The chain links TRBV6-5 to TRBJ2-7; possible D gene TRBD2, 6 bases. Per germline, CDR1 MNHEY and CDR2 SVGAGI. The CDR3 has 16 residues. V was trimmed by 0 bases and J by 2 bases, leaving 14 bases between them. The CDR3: CASSYSTATGAYEQYF. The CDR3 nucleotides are TGTGCCAGCAGTTACTCCACCGCGACGGGGGCCTACGAGCAGTACTTC.

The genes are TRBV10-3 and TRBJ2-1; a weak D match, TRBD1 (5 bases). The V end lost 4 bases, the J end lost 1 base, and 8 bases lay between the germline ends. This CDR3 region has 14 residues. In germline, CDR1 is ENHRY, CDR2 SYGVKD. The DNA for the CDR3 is TGTGCCATCAGTGGGGCAGGGTCCTACAATGAGCAGTTCTTC. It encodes CAISGAGSYNEQFF.

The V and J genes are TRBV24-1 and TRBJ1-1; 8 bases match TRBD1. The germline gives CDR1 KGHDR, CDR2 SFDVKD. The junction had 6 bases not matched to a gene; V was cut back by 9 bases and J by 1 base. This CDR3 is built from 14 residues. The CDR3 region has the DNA TGTGCCACCTCATCCGGACAGGGGAACACTGAAGCTTTCTTT. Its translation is CATSSGQGNTEAFF.

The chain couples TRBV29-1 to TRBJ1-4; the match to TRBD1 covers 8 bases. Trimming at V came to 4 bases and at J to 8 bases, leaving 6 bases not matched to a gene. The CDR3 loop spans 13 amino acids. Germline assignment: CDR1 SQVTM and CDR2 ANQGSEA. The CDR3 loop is CSVARDRGEKLFF. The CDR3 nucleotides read TGCAGCGTTGCCCGAGACAGGGGCGAAAAACTGTTTTTT.